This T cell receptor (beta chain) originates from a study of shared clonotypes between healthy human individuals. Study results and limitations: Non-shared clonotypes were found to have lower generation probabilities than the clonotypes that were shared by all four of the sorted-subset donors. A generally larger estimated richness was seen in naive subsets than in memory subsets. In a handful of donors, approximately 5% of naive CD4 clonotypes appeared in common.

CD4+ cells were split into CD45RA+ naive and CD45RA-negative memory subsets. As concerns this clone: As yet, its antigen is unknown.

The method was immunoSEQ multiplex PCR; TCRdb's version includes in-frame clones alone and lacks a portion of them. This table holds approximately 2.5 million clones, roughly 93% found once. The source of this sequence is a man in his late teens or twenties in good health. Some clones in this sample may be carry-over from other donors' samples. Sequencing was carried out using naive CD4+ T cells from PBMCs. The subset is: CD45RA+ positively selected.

The CDR3 here is CASRFTGHDTQYF. The DNA of the CDR3 is TGTGCCAGCAGATTTACCGGTCACGATACGCAGTATTTT. The genes are TRBV28 and TRBJ2-3, with no clear D. Germline V lookup: CDR1 MDHEN, CDR2 SYDVKM. This CDR3 is built from 13 residues. Trimming removed 6 bases from V and 6 bases from J, with 13 bases in between.